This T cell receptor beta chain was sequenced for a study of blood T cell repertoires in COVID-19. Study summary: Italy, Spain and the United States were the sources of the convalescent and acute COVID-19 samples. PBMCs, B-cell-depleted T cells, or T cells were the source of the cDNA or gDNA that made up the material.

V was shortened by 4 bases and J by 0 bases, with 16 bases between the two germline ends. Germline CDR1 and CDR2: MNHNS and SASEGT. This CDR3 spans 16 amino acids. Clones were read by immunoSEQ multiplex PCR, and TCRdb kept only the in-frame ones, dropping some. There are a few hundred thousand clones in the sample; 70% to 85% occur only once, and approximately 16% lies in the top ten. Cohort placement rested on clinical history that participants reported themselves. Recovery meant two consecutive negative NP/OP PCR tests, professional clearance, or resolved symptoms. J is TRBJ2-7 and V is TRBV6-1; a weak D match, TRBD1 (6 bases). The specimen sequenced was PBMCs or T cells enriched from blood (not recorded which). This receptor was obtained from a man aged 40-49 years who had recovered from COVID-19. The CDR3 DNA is TGTGCCAGCAGTGGTGGACAGTACTCCTACTCCTACGAGCAGTACTTC. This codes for CASSGGQYSYSYEQYF.